The 25 T cell receptor beta chains presented below share a single source sample, sequenced in a study of shared clonotypes between healthy human individuals. The protocol was immunoSEQ multiplex PCR, while the TCRdb copy is restricted to in-frame clones and leaves out a portion. The table lists about 490,000 clones, approximately 82% of them singletons. The specimen was PBMCs. The receptors here all came from a woman between 35 and 50 years old in good health. Some clones in this sample may be carry-over from other donors' samples.

With regard to this clone: With only one base between it and a far larger clone, this is likely a read error. This chain's CDR3 is CSAQGGIYDYTF. The CDR3, as DNA: TGCAGCGCCCAGGGGGGGATCTATGACTACACCTTC. The chain has TRBV29-1 and TRBJ1-2; TRBD1 matches 7 bases. This CDR3 comprises 12 residues. In germline, CDR1 is SQVTM, CDR2 ANQGSEA.

A few counts support this clone. J is TRBJ2-2 and V is TRBV7-2; possibly TRBD1 or TRBD2 for D (5 bases each). Germline CDR1 and CDR2: SGHTA and FQGNSA. The CDR3 has 18 amino acids. Trimming pared 0 bases from V and 6 bases from J, leaving 20 bases between. CDR3 sequence: CASSLAPGPHIQPGELFF. The DNA of the CDR3 is TGTGCCAGCAGCTTAGCCCCGGGACCCCATATTCAACCCGGGGAGCTGTTTTTT. Combining the CDR3 with reference TRBV7-2 and TRBJ2-2 gives the whole variable domain GAGVSQSPSNKVTEKGKDVELRCDPISGHTALYWYRQSLGQGLEFLIYFQGNSAPDKSGLPSDRFSAERTGGSVSTLTIQRTQQEDSAVYLCASSLAPGPHIQPGELFFGEGSRLTVL.

The chain couples TRBV7-3 to TRBJ2-3; 11 positions match TRBD2. V was pared by 5 bases and J by 2 bases, with 3 bases of the junction left unmatched. Germline V gene sequence: CDR1 SGHTA, CDR2 FQGTGA. The CDR3 consists of 15 residues. The DNA for the CDR3 is TGTGCCAGCAGCGCGACTAGCGGGAACACAGATACGCAGTATTTT. It encodes CASSATSGNTDTQYF.

Of note for this clone: One end of the junction does not line up with germline, which may come from a read error. This chain joins TRBV7-7 and TRBJ2-5; 7 positions agree with TRBD2. The CDR3 sequence is 16 residues long. Germline V gene sequence: CDR1 SSHAT, CDR2 FNYEAQ (reference sequence). The CDR3 region is CASSPGRSVGGETQYF. CDR3 sequence (DNA): TGTGCTAGCAGCCCAGGAAGGTCGGTGGGGGGGGAGACCCAGTACTTC.

In its sample, this clone was seen once. The CDR3 DNA follows: TGTGCCAGCAGTCCCCCTTTCGGGACAGGGGGCTACGAGCAGTACTTC. Translated: CASSPPFGTGGYEQYF. V gene TRBV28 combines with J gene TRBJ2-7; 11 bases are a match to TRBD1. The CDR3 runs 16 residues. With V trimmed by 5 bases and J by 3 bases, 9 bases remained unmatched. Germline V gene lookup returns CDR1 MDHEN and CDR2 SYDVKM. The full variable domain, rest sourced from reference TRBV28 and TRBJ2-7, is DVKVTQSSRYLVKRTGEKVFLECVQDMDHENMFWYRQDPGLGLRLIYFSYDVKMKEKGDIPEGYSVSREKKERFSLILESASTNQTSMYLCASSPPFGTGGYEQYFGPGTRLTVT.

The chain employs TRBV30 and TRBJ2-2; 9 bases fit TRBD2. Looked up from germline, CDR1 is GTSNPN and CDR2 is SVGIG (reference sequence). The junction had 2 bases not matched to a gene; V was cut back by 3 bases and J by 6 bases. The CDR3 totals 13 residues. CDR3 nucleotides: TGTGCCTGGAGGGCTAGCGGGGCCGGGGAGCTGTTTTTT. This sequence encodes CAWRASGAGELFF.

The rearrangement uses TRBV7-3 and TRBJ2-5; D gene uncertain. V was clipped by 5 bases and J by 0 bases, with 16 bases between them. This CDR3 comprises 16 residues. Germline-derived CDR1 and CDR2 are SGHTA and FQGTGA. The CDR3 loop reads CASSLVGSGNQETQYF. In DNA form, the CDR3 reads TGTGCCAGCAGCCTCGTTGGGTCCGGAAACCAAGAGACCCAGTACTTC.

The chain combines TRBV2 with TRBJ2-3; the D gene is possibly TRBD2 (5 bases). V lost 6 bases to trimming and J lost 3 bases, with 10 bases between them. Germline CDR1 SNHLY, CDR2 FYNNEI. The length of the CDR3 is 13 residues. CDR3 DNA: TGTGCCAGCAGCCCCGGCGGGACAGATACGCAGTATTTT. It is translated as CASSPGGTDTQYF.

The chain links TRBV7-2 to TRBJ2-7; perhaps TRBD2 as D (5 bases). The germline V and J ends were trimmed by 5 bases and 7 bases, with 12 bases remaining between them. The CDR3 has 12 amino acids. Germline-derived CDR1 and CDR2 are SGHTA and FQGNSA. CDR3 in DNA: TGTGCCAGCAGCCGCGGGTGGCTGGAGCAGTACTTC. This encodes CASSRGWLEQYF.

Turning to this clone: Other DNA sequences in this sample translate to the same CDR3. The rearrangement joins TRBV11-2 to TRBJ1-1; 8 bases fit TRBD1. This CDR3 region has 15 residues. The V gene's germline CDR1 is SGHAT and CDR2 FQNNGV. The junction had 7 bases not matched to a gene; V was cut back by 2 bases and J by 5 bases. The chain's CDR3 is CASSLTGQENTEAFF. CDR3 bases: TGTGCCAGCAGCTTAACGGGACAGGAGAATACTGAAGCTTTCTTT.

V usage is TRBV7-8 and J usage is TRBJ2-1; possibly TRBD1 or TRBD2 for D (5 bases each). The CDR3 sequence is 17 residues long. Germline V gene data show CDR1 as SGHVS and CDR2 as FQNEAQ. Between the trimmed V and J ends, which lost 2 bases and 6 bases, there was a span of 20 bases. DNA of the CDR3: TGTGCCAGCAGCTTAACTCCAAGGGGCCCGGGGTCCAATGAGCAGTTCTTC. It encodes CASSLTPRGPGSNEQFF.

The V call is TRBV4-1, the J call TRBJ1-1; D gene unclear. V lost 4 bases and J 3 bases, leaving 12 bases between the germline ends. CDR1 is MGHRA, CDR2 YSYEKL, per germline. The length of the CDR3 is 14 residues. The CDR3 here is CASSPEIRDTEAFF. CDR3 bases: TGCGCCAGCAGCCCCGAGATTCGAGACACTGAAGCTTTCTTT.

This clone has only a few counts. One end of the junction does not line up with germline, which may come from a read error. This rearrangement joins TRBV9 to TRBJ1-1, with D tentatively TRBD1 (5 bases). The CDR3 spans 11 residues. CDR1 is SGDLS and CDR2 is YYNGEE in the germline V gene. CDR3 nucleotides: TGTGCCAGCAGCGTACCTCGACAGCAGTCCTTT. It is translated as CASSVPRQQSF. The complete variable domain, with remaining parts taken from reference TRBV9 and TRBJ1-1, reads DSGVTQTPKHLITATGQRVTLRCSPRSGDLSVYWYQQSLDQGLQFLIQYYNGEERAKGNILERFSAQQFPDLHSELNLSSLELGDSALYFCASSVPRQQSFGQGTRLTVV.

The rearrangement uses TRBV5-4 and TRBJ2-3; D might be TRBD1 or TRBD2, each matching 7 bases. There are 15 residues in the CDR3. Deletions cut 0 bases from V and 4 bases from J, with 12 bases between. In germline, CDR1 is SGHNT, CDR2 YYREEE (reference sequence). The CDR3 region has the DNA TGTGCCAGCAGCTTGGGTGGGAGGGGGCCAGATACGCAGTATTTT. Protein sequence: CASSLGGRGPDTQYF.

The rearrangement uses TRBV5-6 and TRBJ1-5; 7 nucleotides line up with TRBD1. The CDR3 contains 17 residues. Germline V gene lookup returns CDR1 SGHDT and CDR2 YYEEEE. The trim removed 4 bases at V and 0 bases at J, leaving 10 bases unmatched. CDR3 protein: CASSSLTGRDSNQPQHF. In nucleotides, the CDR3 is TGTGCCAGCAGCAGCCTGACAGGGAGGGATAGCAATCAGCCCCAGCATTTT.

The chain is built from TRBV10-3 and TRBJ1-2, with D uncertain. This CDR3 has 11 amino acids. Per the germline V gene, CDR1 is ENHRY and CDR2 is SYGVKD. V was shortened by 4 bases and J by 6 bases, with 6 bases between the two germline ends. The CDR3 nucleotides read TGTGCCATCAGTGCCGGAGATGGCTACACCTTC. Its protein is CAISAGDGYTF.

The sample holds a few counts of this clone. V usage is TRBV2 and J usage is TRBJ2-2; TRBD1 matches at 7 bases. V lost 7 bases to trimming and J lost 3 bases; unmatched junction nucleotides: 5. The CDR3 covers 14 residues. Germline V CDR1 and CDR2: SNHLY, FYNNEI. The CDR3 region has the DNA TGTGCCAGCAAAGGACAGGTCGACACCGGGGAGCTGTTTTTT. This codes for CASKGQVDTGELFF. Using reference TRBV2 and TRBJ2-2 for the parts outside the CDR3, the full variable domain is EPEVTQTPSHQVTQMGQEVILRCVPISNHLYFYWYRQILGQKVEFLVSFYNNEISEKSEIFDDQFSVERPDGSNFTLKIRSTKLEDSAMYFCASKGQVDTGELFFGEGSRLTVL.

The chain employs TRBV11-2 and TRBJ2-5, with 8 bases that match TRBD2. Matching the DNA end better, TRBJ2-7 makes the J call doubtful. Germline CDR1 and CDR2: SGHAT and FQNNGV. The CDR3 runs to 15 residues. The CDR3 protein is CASSFTSGGSYEQYF. The CDR3 DNA follows: TGTGCCAGCAGCTTTACTAGCGGTGGCTCCTACGAGCAGTACTTC.

For this clone: A much larger clone is a single base away; this may be a read error. This sample also contains other DNA sequences that code for the same CDR3. This chain uses TRBV29-1 with TRBJ1-1; no definite D call. CDR3 length: 11 residues. Germline V gene lookup returns CDR1 SQVTM and CDR2 ANQGSEA. CDR3 sequence reads: CSAERVTEAFF. CDR3 nucleotide sequence: TGCAGCGCTGAAAGGGTAACTGAAGCCTTCTTT.

This chain uses TRBV28 with TRBJ2-7; TRBD2 aligns across 7 bases. J lost 3 bases, V lost 2 bases, and 13 bases had no gene match. The germline gives CDR1 MDHEN, CDR2 SYDVKM. This CDR3 region has 17 residues. CDR3 sequence (DNA): TGTGCCAGCAGTTTAGGGTGGGAGGCTAGCGGTAACTACGAGCAGTACTTC. Its protein product is CASSLGWEASGNYEQYF. Looking up the rest from reference TRBV28 and TRBJ2-7 gives the full variable domain: DVKVTQSSRYLVKRTGEKVFLECVQDMDHENMFWYRQDPGLGLRLIYFSYDVKMKEKGDIPEGYSVSREKKERFSLILESASTNQTSMYLCASSLGWEASGNYEQYFGPGTRLTVT.

The chain couples TRBV7-9 to TRBJ2-2; no firm D call. Trimming shortened V by 2 bases and J by 6 bases, and 13 bases separated the two germline ends. CDR1 and CDR2 (germline): SEHNR, FQNEAQ (reference sequence). This CDR3 contains 15 residues. This CDR3 is CASSLTPSAAGELFF. DNA for the CDR3: TGTGCCAGCAGCTTAACTCCGTCCGCGGCCGGGGAGCTGTTTTTT.

The gene calls are TRBV9 and TRBJ1-1; D is possibly TRBD1 (5 bases). This CDR3 is 16 amino acids long. Germline V gene lookup returns CDR1 SGDLS and CDR2 YYNGEE. The germline V and J ends were trimmed by 0 bases and 3 bases, with 15 bases remaining between them. For the CDR3, the DNA is TGTGCCAGCAGCGTAGCTAGGGACGGGGGGGACACTGAAGCTTTCTTT. This translates into CASSVARDGGDTEAFF.

This clone was seen just once. The same CDR3 can be traced to other DNA sequences in this sample. This rearrangement joins TRBV28 to TRBJ2-7; 8 nucleotides match TRBD2. This CDR3 region has 14 residues. With V trimmed by 4 bases and J by 2 bases, 4 bases remained unmatched. Germline V gene lookup returns CDR1 MDHEN and CDR2 SYDVKM. This CDR3 is CASSSPAGAYEQYF. The CDR3 nucleotides read TGTGCCAGCAGTTCCCCAGCGGGAGCCTACGAGCAGTACTTC.

The V gene is TRBV6-1, the J gene TRBJ2-1, with TRBD1 identical over 9 bases. Per germline, CDR1 MNHNS and CDR2 SASEGT. The CDR3 loop spans 15 amino acids. The V segment lost 7 bases and the J segment 4 bases; nucleotides outside the gene matches: 8. The CDR3 loop reads CASIPDRGGYNEQFF. The CDR3 bases are TGTGCCAGCATTCCGGACAGGGGCGGTTACAATGAGCAGTTCTTC.

The chain employs TRBV12-1 and TRBJ2-7; the table's D call TRBD2 went unverified against the DNA. TRBV12-1 is flagged as a pseudogene. The CDR3 has 12 amino acids. CDR3 coding DNA: TGTGACGCCACTAGCGGGACTGCCGAGCAGTACTTC. The encoded protein is CDATSGTAEQYF.